A selection of T cell receptor beta chains follows, all from one sample in a study of blood T cell repertoires in COVID-19. Generated by immunoSEQ multiplex PCR, the TCRdb table keeps only in-frame clones and is missing some. This table holds 30,000 to 35,000 clones, 83% found once. The sequenced material came from peripheral blood. These receptor sequences come from a man in his fifties or sixties with acute or convalescent COVID-19. Both conserved end residues are part of each CDR3. D genes are given only for firm matches. Expanded clones are given a class, and other clones once, few, many or no size at all.

TRBV7-8	-	-	TRBJ2-5	TGTGCCAGCAGCTTGGGCCCCAGAAACCAAGAGACCCAGTACTTC	CASSLGPRNQETQYF
TRBV10-3	TRBD1	medium-sized	TRBJ2-7	TGTGCCATCGGTGACAGGGCGGACGAGCAGTACTTC	CAIGDRADEQYF
TRBV12-3/TRBV12-4	-	once	TRBJ2-2	TGTGCCAGCAGTTTAACGGGGACCGGGGAGCTGTTTTTT	CASSLTGTGELFF
TRBV29-1	-	-	TRBJ1-2	TGCAGCGTTGAAGAGTCCGCGGGGGCCCGGGGGTACACCTTC	CSVEESAGARGYTF
TRBV5-1	-	-	TRBJ2-5	TGCGCCAGCAGCTTCCTAGCCATTCGGGGTGAAGAGACCCAGTACTTC	CASSFLAIRGEETQYF
TRBV27	-	few	TRBJ2-7	TGTGCCAGCAGCTTATCCGCCAGGGGCGGCTACGAGCAGTACTTC	CASSLSARGGYEQYF
TRBV14	-	-	TRBJ2-2	TGTGCCAGCAGCCAAGATCGAGGCGTCGGGGAGCTGTTTTTT	CASSQDRGVGELFF
TRBV11-2	TRBD1	-	TRBJ1-2	TGTGCCAGCAGCACCCGTTTCAGGGGGTCGTATGGCTACACCTTC	CASSTRFRGSYGYTF
TRBV6-4	-	few	TRBJ2-7	TGTGCCAGGTTTCAGGGAACGTGCGAGCAGTACTTC	CARFQGTCEQYF
TRBV7-6	-	few	TRBJ1-6	TGTGCCAGCAGCTTACTGGGAGGGTATAATTCACCCCTCCACTTT	CASSLLGGYNSPLHF
TRBV30	-	few	TRBJ2-7	TGTGCCTGGAGTGGGGCCCGGACAGCTCAGTACTTC	CAWSGARTAQYF
TRBV13	TRBD1	-	TRBJ2-7	TGTGCCAGCAGCTTCGGGGACAGGCGAACCTACGAGCAGTACTTC	CASSFGDRRTYEQYF